Listed below are T cell receptor beta chains from one sample, sequenced in a study of T cell responses to AZD1222 COVID-19 vaccine. Generated by immunoSEQ multiplex PCR, the TCRdb table keeps only in-frame clones and is missing some. The table shows about 150,000 clones, with 75% to 95% occurring only once. The starting material was peripheral blood, obtained 28 days after the second AZD1222 dose. These receptors all come from an adult who received the AZD1222 COVID-19 vaccine. Each CDR3 is given with its conserved first and last residue. A D gene is named only where the DNA matches it firmly.

cdr3_aa d_call v_call
CASSLGASIGEQYF NA TRBV7-2
CASSLAGGLGEKLFF NA TRBV7-9
CASAWTAMNTEAFF NA TRBV2
CASSLGLTRVGTEAFF NA TRBV5-1
CAWSEGYGYTF NA TRBV30
CASSEVRGSGNTIYF NA TRBV6-1
CASSSYEQYF NA TRBV2
CASSLWTGANTGELFF TRBD1 TRBV9
CASSFSGEEYTEAFF NA TRBV5-1
CAWSPRGVLNNEQFF TRBD2 TRBV30
CASSLDRDTEAFF NA TRBV5-1
CASSTGHTYEQYF NA TRBV13
CASSLAGATEAFF NA TRBV7-9
CSASLDKPYEQYF NA TRBV20-1
CASSSLALGEAFF NA TRBV9
CASSSANGDTQYF NA TRBV27
CASSQSKHKNTEAFF NA TRBV23-1
CAISDGLYYNEQFF NA TRBV10-3
CATSGLSPKTQYF TRBD2 TRBV6-5
CASSLWGANTEAFF NA TRBV27
CASSEDTSLSYGYTF NA TRBV2
CASSPPGLAGGYNEQFF TRBD2 TRBV7-2
CASSLRDNTGELFF NA TRBV11-3
CAISESKTSGSDEQFF TRBD2 TRBV10-3
CAISPGTSGSLCYF TRBD2 TRBV10-3
CASSLSPIGELFF NA TRBV11-2
CASSLATEQGAFF NA TRBV7-9
CAISQPGSNQPQHF NA TRBV2
CATSRDRGDRQYF NA TRBV15
CASSPQGTGGGELFF TRBD1 TRBV18
CASSERGRDTEAFF TRBD1 TRBV6-1
CSASSLAGQGYTF TRBD1 TRBV20-1
CASSYGQGPDQPQHF TRBD1 TRBV7-2
CASSLYEGPNQPQHF NA TRBV7-8
CASSPPVAGEASSREQYF NA TRBV18
CASSNLSNQPQHF NA TRBV19
CASSLGDSNSPLHF TRBD1 TRBV5-1
CASSSLGVPGELFF NA TRBV7-6
CAWSLKGGPGELFF NA TRBV30
CASSILGTAQPQHF TRBD1 TRBV19
CASSSSYEQYF NA TRBV27
CASSLGQEAFF NA TRBV6-2/TRBV6-3
CASSLKLAAQNTGELFF TRBD2 TRBV4-1
CSVESGVKIGEQFF NA TRBV29-1
CASSGGAQNYEQYF NA TRBV5-6
CSVSGTFGWRGEKLFF NA TRBV29-1
CASSIKRTSGRAADTQYF TRBD2 TRBV19
CASSPRGSLWYEQYF NA TRBV7-8
CASSTEGGYNEQFF NA TRBV11-2
CASSPRGGVNTEAFF NA TRBV7-8
CATSSRGQGNSPLHF TRBD1 TRBV15
CASSLEDTGPHEQYF NA TRBV5-4
CASSGRVSTDTQYF NA TRBV9
CASSPLDRTEAFF NA TRBV27